These 26 T cell receptor beta chains were all obtained from the same sample, sequenced in a study of cytomegalovirus exposure and HLA in healthy donors. The PCR was carried out with 60 Vbeta primers and 13 Jbeta primers. Assay used: immunoSEQ multiplex PCR; TCRdb lists only in-frame clones, some missing. The sample includes some 130,000 clones, about 66% of them seen just once. Sequencing used PBMCs. These receptors originate from a human donor in good health.

V usage is TRBV11-3 and J usage is TRBJ2-1, with a tentative D call TRBD1 (6 bases). Germline assignment: CDR1 SGHNT and CDR2 YENEEA. V gave up 5 bases and J gave up 4 bases, with 15 bases separating them. The CDR3 spans 15 residues. CDR3 in DNA: TGTGCCAGCAGCCTCAGGGGCCACGGATACAATGAGCAGTTCTTC. This translates into CASSLRGHGYNEQFF.

This sequence joins TRBV6-5 and TRBJ1-5, with D possibly TRBD1 on 6 matching bases. V was trimmed by 5 bases and J by 7 bases, leaving 9 bases between them. Germline CDR1 is MNHEY and CDR2 is SVGAGI. CDR3 length: 12 amino acids. In nucleotides, the CDR3 is TGTGCCAGCAGTGTGGGACACCAGCCCCAGCATTTT. This encodes CASSVGHQPQHF.

The CDR3 bases are TGTGCCACCAGCAGAGATCAGGTGACTAGCGGGCCTGCCGGCGAGCAGTACTTC. Translating it yields CATSRDQVTSGPAGEQYF. The chain has TRBV15 and TRBJ2-7, with 10 bases identical to TRBD2. There are 18 residues in the CDR3. The germline CDR1 and CDR2 sequences are LNHNV and YYDKDF (reference sequence). With V trimmed by 0 bases and J by 6 bases, 14 bases remained unmatched.

The J gene is TRBJ1-1, the V gene TRBV6-1; possible D gene TRBD1, 6 bases. CDR1 and CDR2 (germline): MNHNS, SASEGT. The CDR3 totals 13 residues. Between the trimmed V and J ends, which lost 7 bases and 2 bases, there was a span of 11 bases. The DNA of the CDR3 is TGTGCCAGCACCGGGACACCAAACACTGAAGCTTTCTTT. Its protein is CASTGTPNTEAFF.

CDR3 DNA sequence: TGTGCCAGTACCCCCTCGGACAGACCATATGAAAAACTGTTTTTT. Translation gives CASTPSDRPYEKLFF. The chain has TRBV19 and TRBJ1-4; TRBD1 is a possible D gene (6 bases). The length of the CDR3 is 15 residues. V was cut by 7 bases and J by 6 bases, with 18 bases left in between. Germline CDR1 reads LNHDA; CDR2 reads SQIVND (reference sequence).

The rearrangement joins TRBV7-6 to TRBJ2-2; D is undetermined. This CDR3 is built from 16 residues. Trimming pared 3 bases from V and 7 bases from J, leaving 18 bases between. The germline CDR1 and CDR2 sequences are SGHVS and FNYEAQ. Here the CDR3 reads CASSLEAGPDVGELFF. The CDR3 nucleotides read TGTGCCAGCAGCTTGGAAGCAGGCCCTGATGTCGGGGAGCTGTTTTTT.

The genes are TRBV11-3 and TRBJ1-1, with D hard to call. CDR3 length: 13 residues. Germline CDR1 reads SGHNT; CDR2 reads YENEEA. The V end lost 5 bases, the J end lost 3 bases, and 10 bases lay between the germline ends. CDR3 sequence reads: CASSPGGYTEAFF. The CDR3 nucleotides are TGTGCCAGCAGCCCAGGAGGATACACTGAAGCTTTCTTT.

The chain combines TRBV18 with TRBJ2-2; 11 bases line up with TRBD2. Germline loops: CDR1 KGHSH, CDR2 LQKENI. There are 16 residues in the CDR3. Trimming removed 3 bases from V and 4 bases from J; junction bases left unmatched: 4. CDR3 nucleotides: TGTGCCAGCTCACCGGGACTAGCGGCCCTCACCGGGGAGCTGTTTTTT. Translated: CASSPGLAALTGELFF.

CDR3 residues: CASSEATGANVLTF. The CDR3 DNA is TGTGCCAGCAGTGAAGCTACTGGGGCCAACGTCCTGACTTTC. The rearrangement links TRBV25-1 to TRBJ2-6, with no clear D. Trimming took 2 bases from V and 2 from J, leaving 4 bases between them. Germline V gene data show CDR1 as MGHDK and CDR2 as SYGVNS. The CDR3 runs to 14 residues.

This clone was counted between two and nine times. The genes are TRBV28 and TRBJ1-1, with a weak D call TRBD1 (6 bases). The germline V and J ends were trimmed by 2 bases and 2 bases, with 18 bases remaining between them. CDR3 length: 17 residues. CDR1 is MDHEN, CDR2 SYDVKM, per germline. The CDR3 DNA reads TGTGCCAGCAGTTTAAGCAGGGGCGCGAATGGAAACACTGAAGCTTTCTTT. Amino acids: CASSLSRGANGNTEAFF.

The J gene is TRBJ2-2, the V gene TRBV7-6; 9 nucleotides agree with TRBD2. The CDR3 totals 18 residues. J lost 0 bases, V lost 6 bases, and 11 bases had no gene match. CDR1 is SGHVS, CDR2 FNYEAQ, per germline. DNA of the CDR3: TGTGCCAGCAGTCTGAGAGCGGGAGGCCCTTCGAACACCGGGGAGCTGTTTTTT. It translates to CASSLRAGGPSNTGELFF.

This chain uses TRBV6-1 with TRBJ2-2; TRBD2 matches 9 bases. The junction had 7 bases not matched to a gene; V was cut back by 7 bases and J by 4 bases. There are 15 residues in the CDR3. Germline CDR1 MNHNS, CDR2 SASEGT. As DNA, the CDR3 is TGTGCCAGCATCCTAGGACTAGCGAGCACCGGGGAGCTGTTTTTT. This translates into CASILGLASTGELFF.

This chain links TRBV7-2 with TRBJ2-5; TRBD1 aligns across 7 bases. J lost 1 base, V lost 4 bases, and 0 bases had no gene match. Germline lookup yields CDR1 SGHTA and CDR2 FQGNSA. The CDR3 totals 13 residues. CDR3 in amino acids: CASSWDSQETQYF. The CDR3 nucleotides read TGTGCCAGCAGCTGGGACAGCCAAGAGACCCAGTACTTC.

J is TRBJ1-1 and V is TRBV5-6, with 7 nucleotides matching TRBD1. J lost 4 bases, V lost 1 base, and 7 bases had no gene match. This CDR3 is 15 amino acids long. Germline V lookup: CDR1 SGHDT, CDR2 YYEEEE. The CDR3 loop reads CASSLRQGRGTEAFF. CDR3 DNA: TGTGCCAGCAGCTTGAGACAGGGAAGGGGCACTGAAGCTTTCTTT. Full variable domain (rest looked up from reference TRBV5-6 and TRBJ1-1): DAGVTQSPTHLIKTRGQQVTLRCSPKSGHDTVSWYQQALGQGPQFIFQYYEEEERQRGNFPDRFSGHQFPNYSSELNVNALLLGDSALYLCASSLRQGRGTEAFFGQGTRLTVV.

The chain employs TRBV18 and TRBJ1-4, with 7 nucleotides matching TRBD1. With V trimmed by 2 bases and J by 5 bases, 2 bases remained unmatched. The CDR3 consists of 14 residues. Germline lookup yields CDR1 KGHSH and CDR2 LQKENI. CDR3 DNA sequence: TGTGCCAGCTCACCATCAGGGGGGAATGAAAAACTGTTTTTT. It encodes CASSPSGGNEKLFF.

In this sample, this clone turned up once. The rearrangement uses TRBV28 and TRBJ2-7; D gene unclear. Germline CDR1 is MDHEN and CDR2 is SYDVKM. V was clipped by 5 bases and J by 0 bases, with 8 bases between them. The CDR3 has 13 residues. The CDR3 nucleotides read TGTGCCAGCAGTACATCTAGCTCCTACGAGCAGTACTTC. This encodes CASSTSSSYEQYF.

The chain has TRBV9 and TRBJ2-3; D perhaps matches TRBD1 (6 bases). CDR3 length: 14 amino acids. Per the germline V gene, CDR1 is SGDLS and CDR2 is YYNGEE. V was clipped by 2 bases and J by 4 bases, with 11 bases between them. The CDR3 coding sequence is TGTGCCAGCAGCGTGCAGGGGAGCTCAGATACGCAGTATTTT. This gives the protein CASSVQGSSDTQYF.

In this sample, this clone turned up once. V is TRBV5-8 and J is TRBJ2-3; possibly TRBD2 for D (6 bases). V lost 0 bases and J 1 base, leaving 12 bases between the germline ends. This CDR3 has 16 residues. The germline gives CDR1 SGHTS, CDR2 YDEGEE. The CDR3 sequence: CASSLGRGKRTDTQYF. Written as DNA, the CDR3 is TGTGCCAGCAGCTTGGGACGGGGGAAACGCACAGATACGCAGTATTTT.

The V and J genes are TRBV25-1 and TRBJ1-3, with D unclear. V was cut by 1 base and J by 6 bases, with 16 bases left in between. The CDR3 contains 16 residues. Germline V gene data show CDR1 as MGHDK and CDR2 as SYGVNS. CDR3 region: CASSELGSYQANTIYF. In nucleotides, the CDR3 is TGTGCCAGCAGTGAATTAGGCAGCTACCAGGCAAACACCATATATTTT.

The CDR3 protein is CSAGTANTGELFF. The CDR3 DNA reads as TGCAGCGCCGGGACAGCAAACACCGGGGAGCTGTTTTTT. The genes are TRBV29-1 and TRBJ2-2; 7 nucleotides align to TRBD1. This CDR3 is built from 13 residues. Germline V CDR1 and CDR2: SQVTM, ANQGSEA. V dropped 7 bases and J dropped 2; count of bases not matched to a gene: 4.

The rearrangement joins TRBV6-6 to TRBJ2-7; D is uncertain. The CDR3 contains 11 residues. V was clipped by 6 bases and J by 7 bases, with 10 bases between them. The germline V gene encodes CDR1 MNHNY and CDR2 SVGAGI (reference sequence). CDR3 sequence reads: CASSSFPEQYF. As DNA, the CDR3 is TGTGCCAGCAGCTCTTTCCCTGAGCAGTACTTC.

The chain employs TRBV11-3 and TRBJ2-1; TRBD2 aligns across 13 bases. Trimming at V came to 5 bases and at J to 1 base, leaving 8 bases not matched to a gene. The V gene's germline CDR1 is SGHNT and CDR2 YENEEA. CDR3 length: 18 amino acids. The CDR3 sequence is CASSPRTSGRLSYNEQFF. The CDR3 bases are TGTGCCAGCAGCCCCAGGACTAGCGGGAGACTTTCCTACAATGAGCAGTTCTTC.

This chain uses TRBV9 with TRBJ2-3; weak D call: TRBD2 (6 bases). This CDR3 has 16 residues. Trimming removed 0 bases at V and 3 bases at J, with 14 bases between. Germline assignment: CDR1 SGDLS and CDR2 YYNGEE. CDR3 sequence reads: CASSVGGSGGTDTQYF. CDR3 nucleotides: TGTGCCAGCAGCGTAGGGGGGAGTGGAGGGACAGATACGCAGTATTTT.

The chain carries TRBV9 and TRBJ1-1, with D possibly TRBD1 on 5 matching bases. V was clipped by 4 bases and J by 4 bases, with 17 bases between them. Germline V lookup: CDR1 SGDLS, CDR2 YYNGEE. The CDR3 is made up of 15 amino acids. The CDR3, as DNA: TGTGCCAGCAGCCTATACACGGGAGGGGCCACTGAAGCTTTCTTT. It encodes CASSLYTGGATEAFF.

This chain joins TRBV28 and TRBJ2-5; no clear D. Per germline, CDR1 MDHEN and CDR2 SYDVKM. The V end lost 7 bases, the J end lost 0 bases, and 9 bases lay between the germline ends. The CDR3 totals 13 residues. The CDR3 DNA follows: TGTGCCAGCAATTCCGACAACCAAGAGACCCAGTACTTC. This codes for CASNSDNQETQYF.

J is TRBJ1-2 and V is TRBV11-2, with D maybe TRBD1 (6 bases). The CDR3 extends over 14 amino acids. The V gene's germline CDR1 is SGHAT and CDR2 FQNNGV. The germline V and J ends were trimmed by 5 bases and 5 bases, with 15 bases remaining between them. The CDR3 sequence is CASSPRGLLYGYTF. The CDR3 region has the DNA TGTGCCAGCAGCCCGAGGGGGTTATTATATGGCTACACCTTC.